This T cell receptor (beta chain) emerged from a study of T cells in Graves' hyperthyroidism and ophthalmopathy. Amplified regions were TCR beta CDR3 sequences from RNA transcripts. When the TCR CDR3 underwent first-round RT-PCR, the HTBI primer set was used. Using its own MiXCR run on the multiplex PCR reads, TCRdb lists one record per CDR3 protein. The sample has hundreds of thousands of distinct CDR3 sequences, 35% to 45% seen once. This clonotype was counted at least ten times. The sequenced material came from blood. This TCR derives from a young man with Graves' hyperthyroidism.

The CDR3 here is CASLAETQYF. The CDR3 DNA sequence: TGTGCCAGCTTAGCCGAGACCCAGTACTTC. The gene calls are TRBV2 and TRBJ2-5; no clear D. In germline, CDR1 is SNHLY, CDR2 FYNNEI. The CDR3 is 10 residues long. V was clipped by 8 bases and J by 5 bases, with 6 bases between them.